These 10 T cell receptor beta chains were all obtained from the same sample, sequenced in a study of blood T cell repertoires in COVID-19. Repertoires were generated with immunoSEQ multiplex PCR, while TCRdb's copy carries only in-frame clones and drops some. In the table there are 140,000 to 150,000 clones, approximately 86% of which are singletons. Source material: peripheral blood. These receptors all stem from a woman in her 40s with active or convalescent COVID-19.

J is TRBJ1-1 and V is TRBV10-3; possibly TRBD1 for D (6 bases). Trimming took 0 bases from V and 3 from J, leaving 17 bases between them. This CDR3 has 17 residues. CDR1 is ENHRY, CDR2 SYGVKD, per germline. CDR3 sequence (DNA): TGTGCCATCAGTGAGTCGGGTTCGGACAGACCTTACACTGAAGCTTTCTTT. The encoded protein is CAISESGSDRPYTEAFF.

The V and J genes are TRBV6-5 and TRBJ1-2; D ambiguous. V was cut by 0 bases and J by 7 bases, with 15 bases left in between. Germline V gene data show CDR1 as MNHEY and CDR2 as SVGAGI. The CDR3 is 15 residues long. This CDR3 is CASSYSSAGEGGYTF. CDR3 in DNA: TGTGCCAGCAGTTACTCGTCAGCGGGCGAGGGTGGCTACACCTTC.

The chain uses TRBV6-6 and TRBJ1-3; D may be TRBD1 (5 bases). Trimming pared 6 bases from V and 1 base from J, leaving 13 bases between. The germline CDR1 and CDR2 sequences are MNHNY and SVGAGI (reference sequence). This CDR3 contains 15 residues. CDR3 loop: CASSPPQGSGNTIYF. The DNA for the CDR3 is TGTGCCAGCAGCCCGCCCCAGGGTTCTGGAAACACCATATATTTT.

The V and J genes are TRBV19 and TRBJ1-2, with D uncertain. Germline V lookup: CDR1 LNHDA, CDR2 SQIVND (reference sequence). The V gene lost 3 bases and the J gene lost 1 base, with 3 bases spanning the gap. CDR3 length: 12 residues. This CDR3 reads CASSILNYGYTF. The CDR3 DNA reads as TGTGCCAGTAGTATCCTTAACTATGGCTACACCTTC. Supplemented by reference TRBV19 and TRBJ1-2, the full variable domain reads DGGITQSPKYLFRKEGQNVTLSCEQNLNHDAMYWYRQDPGQGLRLIYYSQIVNDFQKGDIAEGYSVSREKKESFPLTVTSAQKNPTAFYLCASSILNYGYTFGSGTRLTVV.

The rearrangement uses TRBV6-5 and TRBJ1-1; 7 bases line up with TRBD1. CDR1 MNHEY and CDR2 SVGAGI come from the germline V gene. V was pared by 2 bases and J by 0 bases, with 0 bases of the junction left unmatched. There are 14 residues in the CDR3. This CDR3 is CASSYRGLNTEAFF. The DNA of the CDR3 is TGTGCCAGCAGTTACAGGGGGCTGAACACTGAAGCTTTCTTT.

V usage is TRBV16 and J usage is TRBJ1-5; TRBD1 matches at 9 bases. Unmatched junction bases numbered 5, after V lost 1 base and J lost 7 bases. This CDR3 spans 15 amino acids. CDR1 and CDR2 (germline): KGHSY, FQNENV. CDR3 region: CASSQWGQGGQPQHF. The CDR3 DNA reads TGTGCCAGCAGCCAATGGGGACAGGGTGGCCAGCCCCAGCATTTT.

The V and J genes are TRBV27 and TRBJ2-7; 8 nucleotides match TRBD2. CDR1 and CDR2 from the germline V gene are MNHEY and SMNVEV (reference sequence). The CDR3 length is 15 residues. V lost 3 bases, J lost 2 bases, and 6 bases stayed unmatched. Written as DNA, the CDR3 is TGTGCCAGCAGTTTTGGGGCGGGGGGCACCTACGAGCAGTACTTC. Translation gives CASSFGAGGTYEQYF.

The V gene is TRBV10-3, the J gene TRBJ1-2; D is perhaps TRBD1 (6 bases). Germline CDR1 and CDR2: ENHRY and SYGVKD. This CDR3 is 14 amino acids long. Trimming cost V 2 bases and J 6 bases, with 13 bases left between them. The CDR3 loop is CAISEGDRTHGYTF. The CDR3 DNA sequence: TGTGCCATCAGTGAGGGCGACAGGACCCATGGCTACACCTTC.

The chain links TRBV28 to TRBJ1-5; D is possibly TRBD1 (6 bases). The CDR3 sequence is 14 residues long. The V end lost 5 bases, the J end lost 5 bases, and 13 bases lay between the germline ends. Germline assignment: CDR1 MDHEN and CDR2 SYDVKM. CDR3 in DNA: TGTGCCAGCAGTGAGGGGGTAGGCGATCAGCCCCAGCATTTT. Translation gives CASSEGVGDQPQHF. Based on the CDR3 plus reference TRBV28 and TRBJ1-5, the full variable domain is DVKVTQSSRYLVKRTGEKVFLECVQDMDHENMFWYRQDPGLGLRLIYFSYDVKMKEKGDIPEGYSVSREKKERFSLILESASTNQTSMYLCASSEGVGDQPQHFGDGTRLSIL.

The J gene is TRBJ1-1, the V gene TRBV6-5; no firm D call. Trimming stripped 7 bases from V and 0 bases from J, with 12 bases between. The CDR3 has 14 residues. Per germline, CDR1 MNHEY and CDR2 SVGAGI. This CDR3 is CASINEVMNTEAFF. The CDR3 nucleotides are TGTGCCAGCATTAACGAGGTTATGAACACTGAAGCTTTCTTT.